Below, 26 T cell receptor beta chains from the same sample are listed, as sequenced in a study of CD8+ T cells in alopecia areata. Extracted RNA was reverse transcribed, and the resulting cDNA served as sequencing template. Produced via immunoSEQ multiplex PCR; TCRdb's table is partial and in-frame only. The table has about 110,000 clones, approximately 50% seen once. Sequencing used NKG2D-low CD8+ T cells sorted from blood. These receptors came from a human donor with alopecia areata.

This clone showed up just a few times. The chain uses TRBV29-1 and TRBJ1-5; TRBD1 matches at 8 bases. Unmatched junction bases numbered 7, after V lost 4 bases and J lost 5 bases. The germline V gene encodes CDR1 SQVTM and CDR2 ANQGSEA. The CDR3 is 14 amino acids. DNA for the CDR3: TGCAGCGTTGTTGACAGGGGAGACGATCAGCCCCAGCATTTT. Translated, it gives CSVVDRGDDQPQHF.

V usage is TRBV6-5 and J usage is TRBJ2-3; 8 nucleotides align to TRBD1. The trim removed 7 bases at V and 1 base at J, leaving 7 bases unmatched. The germline V gene encodes CDR1 MNHEY and CDR2 SVGAGI. CDR3 size: 15 residues. The CDR3 spells CASKEGTGRTDTQYF. The CDR3 nucleotides read TGTGCCAGCAAAGAAGGGACAGGACGCACAGATACGCAGTATTTT.

The gene calls are TRBV5-6 and TRBJ2-5; tentatively, D is TRBD2 (6 bases). CDR3 length: 14 amino acids. Trimming took 3 bases from V and 5 from J, leaving 14 bases between them. Germline V gene lookup returns CDR1 SGHDT and CDR2 YYEEEE. In DNA form, the CDR3 reads TGTGCCAGCAGCTCCGGGAGTAGCCTGGAGACCCAGTACTTC. It is translated as CASSSGSSLETQYF.

The V call is TRBV13, the J call TRBJ1-1; D remains ambiguous. The CDR3 is made up of 12 amino acids. The ends were cut back, 6 bases at V and 1 base at J, with 6 bases in the middle. Germline V CDR1 and CDR2: PRHDT, FYEKMQ (reference sequence). Here the CDR3 reads CASRHRNTEAFF. The DNA for the CDR3 is TGTGCCAGCAGACACAGGAACACTGAAGCTTTCTTT.

This clone appeared a few times. V is TRBV29-1 and J is TRBJ2-3; perhaps TRBD2 as D (5 bases). The V and J ends lost 1 base and 2 bases respectively, with 10 bases between them. CDR3 length equals 14 residues. The germline V gene encodes CDR1 SQVTM and CDR2 ANQGSEA. The DNA for the CDR3 is TGCAGCGTTGAAGGTGGACTGGACACAGATACGCAGTATTTT. Its translation: CSVEGGLDTDTQYF.

This chain joins TRBV5-6 and TRBJ2-1; 9 bases are shared with TRBD1. Unmatched junction bases numbered 14, after V lost 4 bases and J lost 9 bases. The CDR3 consists of 16 residues. Germline lookup yields CDR1 SGHDT and CDR2 YYEEEE. The CDR3 region has the DNA TGTGCCAGCAGCCGATCCTCCGGGACAGGGTGGTTTGAGCAGTTCTTC. Translated: CASSRSSGTGWFEQFF.

This clone has only a few counts. The chain employs TRBV9 and TRBJ2-3, with D unclear. The ends were cut back, 0 bases at V and 1 base at J, with 9 bases in the middle. CDR1 is SGDLS and CDR2 is YYNGEE in the germline V gene. The length of the CDR3 is 15 residues. The CDR3 DNA sequence: TGTGCCAGCAGCGTAGAAGGTGGCCGCACAGATACGCAGTATTTT. It encodes CASSVEGGRTDTQYF.

This clone was detected a few times. V gene TRBV9 combines with J gene TRBJ2-7; D is unresolved. The germline V gene has CDR1 SGDLS and CDR2 YYNGEE. The CDR3 consists of 12 residues. V was pared by 4 bases and J by 2 bases, with 7 bases between. Here the CDR3 reads CASSTNPYEQYF. CDR3 bases: TGTGCCAGCAGCACAAACCCCTACGAGCAGTACTTC.

A remark on this clone: Within the sample, other DNA sequences also encode this same CDR3. CDR3 loop: CASSSGAGYTF. The CDR3 nucleotides read TGTGCCAGCAGTTCGGGAGCTGGCTACACCTTC. The chain couples TRBV27 to TRBJ1-2; D is undetermined. V was trimmed by 4 bases and J by 7 bases, leaving 7 bases between them. Germline assignment: CDR1 MNHEY and CDR2 SMNVEV (reference sequence). The CDR3 extends over 11 amino acids.

This clone was counted a single time. The V call is TRBV28, the J call TRBJ1-2; the match to TRBD1 covers 7 bases. V lost 11 bases and J lost 2; bases outside the gene matches: 8. The CDR3 spans 13 residues. The germline V gene has CDR1 MDHEN and CDR2 SYDVKM. CDR3 residues: CAAASQGNYGYTF. CDR3 nucleotides: TGTGCCGCAGCGTCACAGGGGAACTATGGCTACACCTTC.

The chain is built from TRBV28 and TRBJ1-1; D perhaps matches TRBD1 (5 bases). This CDR3 spans 15 amino acids. Germline lookup yields CDR1 MDHEN and CDR2 SYDVKM. The V end was cut by 5 bases, the J end by 4 bases, with 17 bases between. As DNA, the CDR3 is TGTGCCAGCAGTGCCCCGGGACGGGGGGGCACTGAAGCTTTCTTT. It encodes CASSAPGRGGTEAFF.

The chain combines TRBV7-2 with TRBJ2-1; D may be TRBD2 (6 bases). CDR1 is SGHTA and CDR2 is FQGNSA in the germline V gene. The CDR3 runs to 16 residues. V lost 5 bases and J 1 base, leaving 15 bases between the germline ends. CDR3 DNA: TGTGCCAGCAGCCCCGTTAGCGGACGTTCCTACAATGAGCAGTTCTTC. Translation: CASSPVSGRSYNEQFF.

This clone has a single count. This chain joins TRBV27 and TRBJ2-1; 7 bases fit TRBD2. Germline CDR1 MNHEY, CDR2 SMNVEV (reference sequence). V lost 1 base, J lost 4 bases, and 4 bases stayed unmatched. The CDR3 runs to 15 residues. CDR3: CASSLYLGGYNEQFF. The CDR3 coding sequence is TGTGCCAGCAGTTTATATTTGGGGGGGTACAATGAGCAGTTCTTC.

V is TRBV27 and J is TRBJ2-1, with D possibly being TRBD1 (6 bases). The CDR3 length is 12 residues. Germline CDR1 reads MNHEY; CDR2 reads SMNVEV (reference sequence). V dropped 2 bases and J dropped 10 bases, with 9 bases sitting between them. CDR3 region: CASSLQGLEQFF. The CDR3 DNA is TGTGCCAGCAGTTTACAGGGGCTAGAGCAGTTCTTC.

This clone was counted once. The chain employs TRBV19 and TRBJ1-5; the D gene is possibly TRBD1 (6 bases). CDR1 is LNHDA and CDR2 is SQIVND in the germline V gene (reference sequence). V was shortened by 5 bases and J by 7 bases, with 12 bases between the two germline ends. The CDR3 is made up of 13 amino acids. CDR3 region: CASSSGARQPQHF. The CDR3 DNA follows: TGTGCCAGTAGTTCAGGGGCCCGGCAGCCCCAGCATTTT.

This clone showed up just a few times. The rearrangement joins TRBV5-1 to TRBJ2-1; unclear D gene. Trimming cost V 4 bases and J 10 bases, with 12 bases left between them. The CDR3 is 12 residues long. Germline CDR1 is SGHRS and CDR2 is YFSETQ. CDR3 sequence: CASSHELQEQFF. The CDR3 coding sequence is TGCGCCAGCAGCCATGAGTTGCAAGAGCAGTTCTTC. The entire variable domain, with the rest obtained from reference TRBV5-1 and TRBJ2-1, is as follows: KAGVTQTPRYLIKTRGQQVTLSCSPISGHRSVSWYQQTPGQGLQFLFEYFSETQRNKGNFPGRFSGRQFSNSRSEMNVSTLELGDSALYLCASSHELQEQFFGPGTRLTVL.

The chain recombines TRBV6-1 with TRBJ2-5; D not resolved. The CDR3 is 12 amino acids. Looked up from germline, CDR1 is MNHNS and CDR2 is SASEGT. Trimming pared 11 bases from V and 2 bases from J, leaving 12 bases between. This CDR3 reads CALVAGQETQYF. Here the CDR3 DNA reads TGTGCCTTGGTGGCTGGACAAGAGACCCAGTACTTC.

The CDR3 is CASRDVDTEAFF. For the CDR3, the DNA is TGTGCCAGCAGGGACGTTGACACTGAAGCTTTCTTT. The rearrangement uses TRBV28 and TRBJ1-1; D is unclear. Trimming stripped 6 bases from V and 3 bases from J, with 8 bases between. The germline V gene encodes CDR1 MDHEN and CDR2 SYDVKM. There are 12 residues in the CDR3.

This clone was counted only a few times. The genes are TRBV27 and TRBJ1-5; D remains unclear. V dropped 3 bases and J dropped 0 bases, with 15 bases sitting between them. The CDR3 consists of 17 residues. Germline V lookup: CDR1 MNHEY, CDR2 SMNVEV (reference sequence). For the CDR3, the DNA is TGTGCCAGCAGTTTGAGGGAATCACTTTATAGCAATCAGCCCCAGCATTTT. Protein product: CASSLRESLYSNQPQHF.

The chain uses TRBV7-3 and TRBJ2-1, with D maybe TRBD2 (6 bases). This CDR3 spans 17 amino acids. The germline CDR1 and CDR2 sequences are SGHTA and FQGTGA. The germline V and J ends were trimmed by 5 bases and 7 bases, with 24 bases remaining between them. The CDR3 loop is CASSPNDRGGGWNEQFF. CDR3 in DNA: TGTGCCAGCAGCCCCAACGATCGGGGTGGGGGGTGGAATGAGCAGTTCTTC.

This chain joins TRBV27 and TRBJ2-5; D uncertain. Germline V gene sequence: CDR1 MNHEY, CDR2 SMNVEV (reference sequence). This CDR3 has 14 amino acids. V was pared by 0 bases and J by 3 bases, with 8 bases between. The chain's CDR3 is CASSLSTDEETQYF. CDR3 sequence (DNA): TGTGCCAGCAGTTTATCAACAGACGAAGAGACCCAGTACTTC.

This sequence joins TRBV10-1 and TRBJ1-5; D is ambiguous. The V end was cut by 3 bases, the J end by 3 bases, with 3 bases between. The germline V gene encodes CDR1 WNHNN and CDR2 SYGVQD (reference sequence). The CDR3 covers 12 residues. The DNA for the CDR3 is TGCGCCAGCAGTGATCACAATCAGCCCCAGCATTTT. It specifies CASSDHNQPQHF.

V usage is TRBV27 and J usage is TRBJ1-2; D is unclear. The germline V and J ends were trimmed by 3 bases and 5 bases, with 13 bases remaining between them. Germline CDR1 reads MNHEY; CDR2 reads SMNVEV (reference sequence). This CDR3 comprises 14 residues. The CDR3 DNA reads TGTGCCAGCAGTTTGAGACCGGAGGTTTATGGCTACACCTTC. Translation: CASSLRPEVYGYTF.

The chain joins TRBV7-8 to TRBJ2-7, with 11 bases fitting TRBD2. The CDR3 sequence is 15 residues long. The V and J ends lost 5 bases and 4 bases, in that order; junction bases with no gene match: 7. Germline lookup yields CDR1 SGHVS and CDR2 FQNEAQ. The CDR3 region is CASSPLAGDKYEQYF. The CDR3 region has the DNA TGTGCCAGCAGCCCACTAGCGGGAGATAAGTACGAGCAGTACTTC.

This clone was picked up many times. The chain has TRBV6-6 and TRBJ2-7; D unresolved. The V gene's germline CDR1 is MNHNY and CDR2 SVGAGI (reference sequence). The V and J ends lost 6 bases and 6 bases respectively, with 12 bases between them. The CDR3 extends over 12 amino acids. In DNA, the CDR3 is TGTGCCAGCAGCCTGAACTCTGGCGAGCAGTACTTC. It translates to CASSLNSGEQYF.

This clone was seen only once. The chain uses TRBV4-1 and TRBJ1-5, with D perhaps matching TRBD1 (5 bases). The CDR3 is made up of 16 amino acids. V dropped 6 bases and J dropped 2 bases, with 17 bases sitting between them. CDR1 and CDR2 from the germline V gene are MGHRA and YSYEKL. The CDR3 sequence: CASSISVQTGNQPQHF. DNA for the CDR3: TGCGCCAGCAGTATTTCGGTACAGACAGGCAATCAGCCCCAGCATTTT.